The 25 T cell receptor beta chains below were found in one sample sequenced in a study of cytomegalovirus exposure and HLA in healthy donors. 13 Jbeta primers and 60 Vbeta primers were used for the PCR. The method was immunoSEQ multiplex PCR; TCRdb's version includes in-frame clones alone and lacks a portion of them. The sample yields roughly 100,000 clones, around 76% seen once. The material sequenced was PBMCs. The receptors were gathered from a man aged 35-49 years in good health and CMV-seropositive.

On this clone: One end of the junction fails to match germline, which may point to a read error. V is TRBV6-1 and J is TRBJ2-4, with TRBD2 matching 10 bases. CDR3 size: 14 residues. Per the germline V gene, CDR1 is MNHNS and CDR2 is SASEGT. CDR3 sequence: CASRQRGGGNSQYF. In DNA form, the CDR3 reads TGTGCCAGCAGGCAGCGGGGGGGCGGAAACAGTCAGTACTTC.

The chain joins TRBV10-2 to TRBJ2-3, with D uncertain. CDR1 and CDR2 (germline): WSHSY, SAAADI. The CDR3 is 11 amino acids. The ends were cut back, 2 bases at V and 8 bases at J, with 5 bases in the middle. The CDR3 here is CASSEGLTQYF. In nucleotides, the CDR3 is TGCGCCAGCAGTGAGGGGCTTACGCAGTATTTT.

This clone appeared a few times. The chain has TRBV2 and TRBJ2-5; 10 bases match TRBD1. Trimming at V came to 6 bases and at J to 5 bases, leaving 9 bases not matched to a gene. The CDR3 sequence is 15 residues long. Germline V gene sequence: CDR1 SNHLY, CDR2 FYNNEI. This CDR3 reads CASSRDRGGAETQYF. DNA of the CDR3: TGTGCCAGCAGCCGGGACAGGGGAGGTGCGGAGACCCAGTACTTC.

The genes are TRBV6-5 and TRBJ2-5, with D possibly TRBD1 on 6 matching bases. CDR1 and CDR2 from the germline V gene are MNHEY and SVGAGI. The CDR3 consists of 14 residues. V lost 1 base to trimming and J lost 5 bases, with 11 bases between them. CDR3 nucleotides: TGTGCCAGCAGTTACTTAGGGGGAAGGGAGACCCAGTACTTC. Translating gives CASSYLGGRETQYF.

The genes are TRBV6-1 and TRBJ1-4; the match to TRBD1 covers 9 bases. Germline-derived CDR1 and CDR2 are MNHNS and SASEGT. The CDR3 contains 15 residues. The ends lost 6 bases at V and 6 bases at J; junction bases unmatched: 8. The CDR3 bases are TGTGCCAGCAGGGAAACAGGGGGCAGGGATGAAAAACTGTTTTTT. This gives the protein CASRETGGRDEKLFF.

In this sample, this clone turned up once. The rearrangement links TRBV9 to TRBJ2-7; 9 bases are a match to TRBD1. J gave up 3 bases and V 4 bases, and 5 bases lay outside the gene matches. The germline gives CDR1 SGDLS, CDR2 YYNGEE. The CDR3 covers 14 residues. The CDR3 loop reads CASSPGQGIYEQYF. The CDR3 DNA reads TGTGCCAGCAGCCCGGGACAGGGTATCTACGAGCAGTACTTC.

The rearrangement uses TRBV7-6 and TRBJ2-2, with 8 bases lining up with TRBD2. Germline trimming cut 3 bases from V and 7 bases from J; bases unmatched to any gene: 13. Germline CDR1 is SGHVS and CDR2 is FNYEAQ. The CDR3 totals 17 residues. The CDR3 DNA reads as TGTGCCAGCAGCTTGGGTCCTAGGAGCGGGAGTATCGGGGAGCTGTTTTTT. Amino acid sequence: CASSLGPRSGSIGELFF.

The chain uses TRBV7-2 and TRBJ2-3; no reliable D call. The CDR3 consists of 14 residues. Trimming took off 5 bases at V and 4 bases at J, with 13 bases between the two ends. In germline, CDR1 is SGHTA, CDR2 FQGNSA. DNA for the CDR3: TGTGCCAGCAGCCCCAACGGAGTAGCAGATACGCAGTATTTT. Its translation: CASSPNGVADTQYF.

This clone was recorded only once. V gene TRBV9 combines with J gene TRBJ2-7, with 9 bases lining up with TRBD1. The J segment lost 5 bases and the V segment lost 0 bases, leaving 6 bases of the junction unmatched. The CDR3 consists of 15 residues. Germline loops: CDR1 SGDLS, CDR2 YYNGEE. The CDR3 reads CASSVGGTGRNEQYF. CDR3 nucleotides: TGTGCCAGCAGCGTAGGGGGGACAGGGAGAAACGAGCAGTACTTC.

V usage is TRBV4-2 and J usage is TRBJ1-3; no clear D. The CDR3 loop spans 16 amino acids. CDR1 and CDR2 from the germline V gene are LGHNA and YNFKEQ. V gave up 0 bases and J gave up 0 bases, with 9 bases separating them. CDR3 residues: CASSQEVSVSGNTIYF. CDR3 coding DNA: TGTGCCAGCAGCCAAGAAGTCAGCGTCTCTGGAAACACCATATATTTT.

CDR3 amino acids: CASSSYPTGGDGYTF. Written as DNA, the CDR3 is TGTGCCAGCAGTTCCTACCCGACAGGGGGCGATGGCTACACCTTC. The chain links TRBV27 to TRBJ1-2; 10 nucleotides agree with TRBD1. Per germline, CDR1 MNHEY and CDR2 SMNVEV (reference sequence). The CDR3 extends over 15 amino acids. V was pared by 4 bases and J by 6 bases, with 8 bases of the junction left unmatched.

This clone was seen a single time. DNA for the CDR3: TGCGCCAGCAGCCCACAGGGGGGGGGCACAGATACGCAGTATTTT. It translates to CASSPQGGGTDTQYF. The chain couples TRBV4-3 to TRBJ2-3, with D possibly being TRBD1 (8 bases). The germline V and J ends were trimmed by 4 bases and 1 base, with 12 bases remaining between them. The germline CDR1 and CDR2 sequences are LGHNA and YSLEER. This CDR3 is 15 amino acids long.

CDR3 sequence (DNA): TGCAGTGCTCCGGGAGCTAATGCTTTCTTT. Amino acid sequence: CSAPGANAFF. The chain links TRBV20-1 to TRBJ1-1; D is unclear. V lost 5 bases, J lost 11 bases, and 12 bases lay in between. CDR3 length equals 10 residues. Germline V gene lookup returns CDR1 DFQATT and CDR2 SNEGSKA (reference sequence).

This chain joins TRBV7-8 and TRBJ1-4; D is undetermined. The germline gives CDR1 SGHVS, CDR2 FQNEAQ. V was clipped by 3 bases and J by 0 bases, with 5 bases between them. The CDR3 consists of 14 residues. CDR3 in amino acids: CASSFPSTNEKLFF. The CDR3 DNA follows: TGTGCCAGCAGCTTCCCTTCAACTAATGAAAAACTGTTTTTT. The full variable domain, with the rest looked up from reference TRBV7-8 and TRBJ1-4, is GAGVSQSPRYKVAKRGQDVALRCDPISGHVSLFWYQQALGQGPEFLTYFQNEAQLDKSGLPSDRFFAERPEGSVSTLKIQRTQQEDSAVYLCASSFPSTNEKLFFGSGTQLSVL.

This chain connects TRBV7-6 to TRBJ2-4; the match to TRBD2 covers 7 bases. This CDR3 is built from 17 residues. Germline values: CDR1 SGHVS, CDR2 FNYEAQ. J was trimmed by 1 base and V by 0 bases; bases with no gene match: 6. The CDR3 protein is CASSLAPPGGAKNIQYF. The CDR3 DNA reads TGTGCCAGCAGCTTAGCCCCCCCCGGGGGGGCCAAAAACATTCAGTACTTC.

In this sample, this clone turned up a few times. The chain combines TRBV7-9 with TRBJ2-5; D is perhaps TRBD1 (6 bases). This CDR3 spans 15 amino acids. From germline, CDR1 is SEHNR and CDR2 FQNEAQ (reference sequence). The V and J ends lost 1 base and 5 bases respectively, with 14 bases between them. This CDR3 reads CASSLGLGAGETQYF. Here the CDR3 DNA reads TGTGCCAGCAGCTTAGGGCTGGGGGCAGGGGAGACCCAGTACTTC.

This clone was recorded a few times. This sequence joins TRBV5-5 and TRBJ1-2; weak D call: TRBD1 (5 bases). The germline CDR1 and CDR2 sequences are SGHKS and YYEKEE (reference sequence). There are 14 residues in the CDR3. V lost 1 base and J lost 7, with 14 bases in between. The CDR3 reads CASSLRAGTGGYTF. CDR3 in DNA: TGTGCCAGCAGCTTGAGGGCAGGGACTGGTGGCTACACCTTC.

A word on this clone: This sample includes further DNA sequences coding for the same CDR3. This chain connects TRBV6-7 to TRBJ1-5, with 10 bases lining up with TRBD1. TRBV6-7 is flagged as an ORF with uncertain function. J lost 5 bases, V lost 0 bases, and 10 bases had no gene match. The CDR3 is 18 residues long. Written as DNA, the CDR3 is TGTGCCAGCAGTTACTCAAACCGGACAGGGGGAAGGGATCAGCCCCAGCATTTT. It yields the protein CASSYSNRTGGRDQPQHF.

This chain connects TRBV7-2 to TRBJ2-2; D perhaps matches TRBD2 (6 bases). Trimming removed 3 bases at V and 5 bases at J, with 7 bases between. The CDR3 is 13 residues long. Germline CDR1 SGHTA, CDR2 FQGNSA. Here the CDR3 reads CASSFSGTGELFF. CDR3 nucleotides: TGTGCCAGCAGCTTTAGCGGTACCGGGGAGCTGTTTTTT.

This clone was detected once. The chain employs TRBV7-6 and TRBJ2-1; no definite D call. CDR1 is SGHVS, CDR2 FNYEAQ, per germline. Trimming took off 5 bases at V and 1 base at J, with 6 bases between the two ends. This CDR3 has 13 amino acids. CDR3 sequence reads: CASSPSSYNEQFF. The CDR3 DNA reads as TGTGCCAGCAGCCCCAGTTCCTACAATGAGCAGTTCTTC. The full variable domain, rest sourced from reference TRBV7-6 and TRBJ2-1, is GAGVSQSPRYKVTKRGQDVALRCDPISGHVSLYWYRQALGQGPEFLTYFNYEAQQDKSGLPNDRFSAERPEGSISTLTIQRTEQRDSAMYRCASSPSSYNEQFFGPGTRLTVL.

The CDR3: CASSPPLIAGGDEQYF. CDR3 nucleotide sequence: TGTGCCAGCTCACCACCGCTAATAGCGGGAGGGGACGAGCAGTACTTC. The rearrangement links TRBV18 to TRBJ2-7; 11 bases are a match to TRBD2. Per the germline V gene, CDR1 is KGHSH and CDR2 is LQKENI. The CDR3 spans 16 residues. Trimming removed 0 bases from V and 5 bases from J; junction bases left unmatched: 6. The complete variable domain, with remaining parts taken from reference TRBV18 and TRBJ2-7, reads NAGVMQNPRHLVRRRGQEARLRCSPMKGHSHVYWYRQLPEEGLKFMVYLQKENIIDESGMPKERFSAEFPKEGPSILRIQQVVRGDSAAYFCASSPPLIAGGDEQYFGPGTRLTVT.

The V call is TRBV15, the J call TRBJ2-1, with D maybe TRBD1 (5 bases). Germline assignment: CDR1 LNHNV and CDR2 YYDKDF (reference sequence). The V gene lost 1 base and the J gene lost 5 bases, with 18 bases spanning the gap. This CDR3 is 17 amino acids long. Written as DNA, the CDR3 is TGTGCCACCAGCAGAGGTCCAAGGGGCCCACGAGACAATGAGCAGTTCTTC. This gives the protein CATSRGPRGPRDNEQFF.

The chain recombines TRBV10-1 with TRBJ1-1; TRBD1 might be the D (5 bases). Between the trimmed V and J ends, which lost 1 base and 4 bases, there was a span of 13 bases. Germline CDR1 and CDR2: WNHNN and SYGVQD (reference sequence). This CDR3 spans 15 amino acids. CDR3 protein: CASSEYSGSGTEAFF. CDR3 nucleotide sequence: TGCGCCAGCAGTGAGTATTCAGGGTCTGGCACTGAAGCTTTCTTT.

A single count supports this clone. The gene calls are TRBV7-9 and TRBJ2-1, with TRBD1 as a possible D gene (6 bases). The germline V gene has CDR1 SEHNR and CDR2 FQNEAQ (reference sequence). Trimming pared 3 bases from V and 6 bases from J, leaving 15 bases between. The CDR3 loop spans 15 amino acids. The CDR3 is CASSFGQGIGNEQFF. The CDR3 DNA reads TGTGCCAGCAGCTTTGGTCAGGGGATAGGCAATGAGCAGTTCTTC.

The chain couples TRBV4-3 to TRBJ2-3; 11 nucleotides align to TRBD1. Germline V CDR1 and CDR2: LGHNA, YSLEER. The CDR3 spans 16 residues. V was clipped by 0 bases and J by 5 bases; unmatched bases: 4. CDR3 DNA sequence: TGCGCCAGCAGCCAAGATACGGGACAGGGGGAAGATACGCAGTATTTT. Protein product: CASSQDTGQGEDTQYF.